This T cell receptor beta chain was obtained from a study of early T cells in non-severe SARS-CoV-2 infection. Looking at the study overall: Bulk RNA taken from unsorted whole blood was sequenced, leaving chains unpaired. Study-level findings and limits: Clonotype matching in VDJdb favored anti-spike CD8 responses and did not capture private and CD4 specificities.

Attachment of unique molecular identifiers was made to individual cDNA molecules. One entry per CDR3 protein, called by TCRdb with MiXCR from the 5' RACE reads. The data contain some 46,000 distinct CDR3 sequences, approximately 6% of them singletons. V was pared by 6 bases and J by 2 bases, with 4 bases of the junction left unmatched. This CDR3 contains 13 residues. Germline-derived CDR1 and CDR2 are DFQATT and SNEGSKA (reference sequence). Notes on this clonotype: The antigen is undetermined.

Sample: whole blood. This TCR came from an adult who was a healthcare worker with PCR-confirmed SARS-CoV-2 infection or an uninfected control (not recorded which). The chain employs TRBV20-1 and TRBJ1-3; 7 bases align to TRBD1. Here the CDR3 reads CSAQDRAGNTIYF. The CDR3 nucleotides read TGCAGTGCCCAAGACAGGGCTGGAAACACCATATATTTT.